This T cell receptor (beta chain) was observed in a study of cytotoxic CD8 clonotypes in ibrutinib-treated CLL. Study at large: Of a cohort that held some twelve relapsed/refractory and around 16 treatment-naive patients, around 18 were IGHV unmutated.

With regard to this clone: Antigen unknown.

Study findings and constraints: Sampling schedules were unmatched across sustained-remission and progressing patients. Age-matched healthy donor levels were exceeded by baseline clonality, which tracked circulating CD8+ T-cell counts. Whereas clonality rose at ibrutinib response, it declined toward baseline at progression.

Germline-derived CDR1 and CDR2 are SGHTS and YDEGEE. Trimming took 4 bases from V and 0 from J, leaving 11 bases between them. This CDR3 has 15 residues. The table came from immunoSEQ multiplex PCR; TCRdb's copy has only in-frame clones and leaves some out. The sample yields around 200,000 clones, roughly 77% seen once. Sample: PBMCs, taken after 12 months of ibrutinib treatment. V is TRBV5-8 and J is TRBJ2-1; possibly TRBD2 for D (5 bases). The TCR comes from a human donor with chronic lymphocytic leukemia. CDR3 region: CASSRGFGSYNEQFF. In nucleotides, the CDR3 is TGTGCCAGCAGCCGGGGTTTCGGCTCCTACAATGAGCAGTTCTTC.